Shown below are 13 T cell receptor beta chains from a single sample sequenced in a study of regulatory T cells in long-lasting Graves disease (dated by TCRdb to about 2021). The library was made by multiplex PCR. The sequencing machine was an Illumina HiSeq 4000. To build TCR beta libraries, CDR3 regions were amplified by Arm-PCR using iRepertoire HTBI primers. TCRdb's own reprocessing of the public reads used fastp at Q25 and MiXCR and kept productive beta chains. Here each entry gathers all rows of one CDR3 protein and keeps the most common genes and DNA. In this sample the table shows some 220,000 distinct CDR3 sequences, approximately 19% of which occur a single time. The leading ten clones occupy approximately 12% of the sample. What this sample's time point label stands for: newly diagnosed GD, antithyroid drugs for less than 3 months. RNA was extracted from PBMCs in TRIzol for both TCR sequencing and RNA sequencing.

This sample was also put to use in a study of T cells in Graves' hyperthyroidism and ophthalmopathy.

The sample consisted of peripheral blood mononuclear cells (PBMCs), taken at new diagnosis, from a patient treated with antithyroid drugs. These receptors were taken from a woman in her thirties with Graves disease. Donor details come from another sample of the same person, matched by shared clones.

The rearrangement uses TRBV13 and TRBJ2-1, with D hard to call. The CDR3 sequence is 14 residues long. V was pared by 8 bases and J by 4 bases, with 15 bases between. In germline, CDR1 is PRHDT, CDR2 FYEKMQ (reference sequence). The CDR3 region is CASADTSPYNEQFF. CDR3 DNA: TGTGCCAGCGCTGACACCTCCCCGTACAATGAGCAGTTCTTC.

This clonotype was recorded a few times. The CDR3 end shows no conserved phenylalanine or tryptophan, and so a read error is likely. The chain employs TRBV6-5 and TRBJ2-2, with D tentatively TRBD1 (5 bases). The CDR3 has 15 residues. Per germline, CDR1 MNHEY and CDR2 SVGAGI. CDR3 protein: CASSDSLGLVGELFS. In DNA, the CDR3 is TGTGCCAGCAGTGACTCGTTGGGGCTAGTCGGGGAGCTGTTTTCT.

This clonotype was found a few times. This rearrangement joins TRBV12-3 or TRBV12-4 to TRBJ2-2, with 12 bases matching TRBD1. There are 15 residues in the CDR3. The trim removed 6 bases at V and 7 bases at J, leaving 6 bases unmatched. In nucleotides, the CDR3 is TGTGCCAGCAGGCCGGGACAGGGGGCATTCGGGGAGCTGTTTTTT. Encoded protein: CASRPGQGAFGELFF.

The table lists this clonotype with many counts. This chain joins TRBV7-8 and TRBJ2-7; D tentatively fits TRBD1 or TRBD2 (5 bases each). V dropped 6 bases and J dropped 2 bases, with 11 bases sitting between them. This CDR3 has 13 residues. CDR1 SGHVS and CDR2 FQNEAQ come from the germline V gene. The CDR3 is CASRQDSTYEQYF. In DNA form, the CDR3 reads TGTGCCAGCAGACAGGACTCAACCTACGAGCAGTACTTC.

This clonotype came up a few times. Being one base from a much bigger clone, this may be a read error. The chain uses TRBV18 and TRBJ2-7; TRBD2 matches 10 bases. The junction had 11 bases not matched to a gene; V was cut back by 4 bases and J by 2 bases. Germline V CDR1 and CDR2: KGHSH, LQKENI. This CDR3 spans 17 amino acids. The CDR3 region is CASSRESLAGATYEQYF. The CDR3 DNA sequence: TGTGCCAGCTCACGTGAGAGCCTAGCGGGGGCCACCTACGAGCAGTACTTC.

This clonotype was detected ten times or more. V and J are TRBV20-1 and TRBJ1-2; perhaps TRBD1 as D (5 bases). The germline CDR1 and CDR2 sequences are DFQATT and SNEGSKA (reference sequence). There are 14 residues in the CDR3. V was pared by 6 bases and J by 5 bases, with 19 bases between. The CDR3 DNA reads TGCAGTGCCTCCCTCAGGGCCACTTCTTATGGCTACACCTTC. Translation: CSASLRATSYGYTF.

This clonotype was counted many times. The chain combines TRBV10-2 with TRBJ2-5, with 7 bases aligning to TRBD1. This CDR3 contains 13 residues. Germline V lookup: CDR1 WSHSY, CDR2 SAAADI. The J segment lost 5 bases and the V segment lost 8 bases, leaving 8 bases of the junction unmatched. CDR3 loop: CASSTGLRETQYF. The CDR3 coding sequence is TGCGCCAGCTCGACAGGGTTAAGGGAGACCCAGTACTTC.

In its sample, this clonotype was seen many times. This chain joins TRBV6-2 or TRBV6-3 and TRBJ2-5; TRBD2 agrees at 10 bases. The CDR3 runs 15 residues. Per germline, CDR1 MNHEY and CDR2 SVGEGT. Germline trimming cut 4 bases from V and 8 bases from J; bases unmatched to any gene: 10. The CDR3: CASSSRTSGEITQYF. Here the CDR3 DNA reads TGTGCCAGCAGTTCGAGGACTAGCGGAGAGATTACCCAGTACTTC.

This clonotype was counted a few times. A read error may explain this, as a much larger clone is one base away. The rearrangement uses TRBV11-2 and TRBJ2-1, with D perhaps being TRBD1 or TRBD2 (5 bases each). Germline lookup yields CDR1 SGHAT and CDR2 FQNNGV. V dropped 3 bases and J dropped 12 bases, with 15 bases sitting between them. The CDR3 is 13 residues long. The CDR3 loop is CASSFTQDGAQFF. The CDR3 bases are TGTGCCAGCAGCTTTACCCAGGACGGGGCGCAGTTCTTC.

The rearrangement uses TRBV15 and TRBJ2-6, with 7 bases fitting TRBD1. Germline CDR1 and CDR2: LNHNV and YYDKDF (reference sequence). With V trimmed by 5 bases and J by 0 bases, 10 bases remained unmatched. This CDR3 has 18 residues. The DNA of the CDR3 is TGTGCCACCAGCGCCCGCCGACAGGGCAGCTCTGGGGCCAACGTCCTGACTTTC. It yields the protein CATSARRQGSSGANVLTF.

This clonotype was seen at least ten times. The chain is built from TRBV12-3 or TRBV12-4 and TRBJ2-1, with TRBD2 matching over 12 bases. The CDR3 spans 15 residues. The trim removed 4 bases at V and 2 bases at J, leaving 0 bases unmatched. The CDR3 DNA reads TGTGCCAGCAGTTCTAGCGGGAGGGCCTACAATGAGCAGTTCTTC. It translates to CASSSSGRAYNEQFF.

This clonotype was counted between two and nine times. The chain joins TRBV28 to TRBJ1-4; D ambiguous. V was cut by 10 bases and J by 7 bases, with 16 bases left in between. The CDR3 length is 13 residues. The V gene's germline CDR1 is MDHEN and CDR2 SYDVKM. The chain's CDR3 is CATLGPAAEKLFF. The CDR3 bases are TGTGCCACCCTGGGCCCGGCTGCTGAAAAACTGTTTTTT.

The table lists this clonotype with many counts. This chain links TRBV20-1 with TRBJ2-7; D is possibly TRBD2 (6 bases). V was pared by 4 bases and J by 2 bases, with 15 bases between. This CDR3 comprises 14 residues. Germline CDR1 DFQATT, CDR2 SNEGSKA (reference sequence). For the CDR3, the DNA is TGCAGTGCTATCCACGGAGGGGAGACCTACGAGCAGTACTTC. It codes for CSAIHGGETYEQYF.